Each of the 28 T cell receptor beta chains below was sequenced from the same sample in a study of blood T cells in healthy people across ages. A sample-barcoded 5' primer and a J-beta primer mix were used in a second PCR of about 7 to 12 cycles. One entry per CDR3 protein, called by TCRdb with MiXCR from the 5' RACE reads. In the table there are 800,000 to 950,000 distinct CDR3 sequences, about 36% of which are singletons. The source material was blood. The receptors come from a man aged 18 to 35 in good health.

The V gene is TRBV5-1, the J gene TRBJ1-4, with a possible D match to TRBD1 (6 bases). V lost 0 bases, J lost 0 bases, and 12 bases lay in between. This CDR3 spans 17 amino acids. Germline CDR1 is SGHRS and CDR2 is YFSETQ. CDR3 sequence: CASSLEGGRSTNEKLFF. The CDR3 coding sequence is TGCGCCAGCAGCTTGGAAGGGGGAAGATCAACTAATGAAAAACTGTTTTTT.

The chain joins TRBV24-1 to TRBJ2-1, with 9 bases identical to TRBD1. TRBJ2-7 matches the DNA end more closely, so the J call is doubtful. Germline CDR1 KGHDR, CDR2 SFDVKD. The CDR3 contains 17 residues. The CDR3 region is CATSDLPGQGIYNEQYF. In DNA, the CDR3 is TGTGCCACCAGTGACCTACCGGGACAGGGCATCTACAATGAGCAGTACTTC.

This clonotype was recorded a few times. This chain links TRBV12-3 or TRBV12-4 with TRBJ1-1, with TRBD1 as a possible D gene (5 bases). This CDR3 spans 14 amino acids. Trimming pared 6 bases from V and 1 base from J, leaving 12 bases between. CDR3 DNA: TGTGCCAGCAGGCCCGGGGGGAGGAACACTGAAGCTTTCTTT. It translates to CASRPGGRNTEAFF.

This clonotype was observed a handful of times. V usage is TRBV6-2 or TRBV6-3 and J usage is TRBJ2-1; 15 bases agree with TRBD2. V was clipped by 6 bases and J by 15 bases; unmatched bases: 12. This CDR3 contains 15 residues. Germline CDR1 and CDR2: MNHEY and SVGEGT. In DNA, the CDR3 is TGTGCCAGCAGCACCTGGACTAGCGGGGGGGGCATTGCGTTCTTC. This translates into CASSTWTSGGGIAFF.

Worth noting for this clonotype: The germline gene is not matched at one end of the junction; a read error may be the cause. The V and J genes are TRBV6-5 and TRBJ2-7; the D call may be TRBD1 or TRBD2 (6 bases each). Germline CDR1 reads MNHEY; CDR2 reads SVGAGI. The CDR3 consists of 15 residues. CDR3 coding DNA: TGTGCCAACAGTGACGACAGGTGGGGGGCCTACGAGCAGTACTTC. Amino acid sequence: CANSDDRWGAYEQYF.

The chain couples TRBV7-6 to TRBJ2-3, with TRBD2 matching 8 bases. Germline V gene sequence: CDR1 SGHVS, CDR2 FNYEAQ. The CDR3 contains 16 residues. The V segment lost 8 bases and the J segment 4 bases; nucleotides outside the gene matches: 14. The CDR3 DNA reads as TGTGCCAGCGGCCCTAACGTAGCGGGGCGCGCAGATACGCAGTATTTT. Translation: CASGPNVAGRADTQYF.

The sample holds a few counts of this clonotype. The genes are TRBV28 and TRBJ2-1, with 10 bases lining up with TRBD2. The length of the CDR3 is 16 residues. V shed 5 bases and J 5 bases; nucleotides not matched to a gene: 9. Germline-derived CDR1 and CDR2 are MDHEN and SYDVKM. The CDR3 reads CASSPPIAGGNNEQFF. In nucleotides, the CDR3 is TGTGCCAGCAGTCCCCCGATAGCGGGGGGCAACAATGAGCAGTTCTTC.

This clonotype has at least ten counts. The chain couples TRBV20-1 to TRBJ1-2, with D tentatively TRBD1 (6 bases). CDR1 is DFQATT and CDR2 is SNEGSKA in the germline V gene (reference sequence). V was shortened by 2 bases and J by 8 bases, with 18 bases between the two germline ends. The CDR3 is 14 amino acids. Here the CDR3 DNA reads TGCAGTGCTAGACTGTACCAGGGGCGAGGGGGCTACACCTTC. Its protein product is CSARLYQGRGGYTF.

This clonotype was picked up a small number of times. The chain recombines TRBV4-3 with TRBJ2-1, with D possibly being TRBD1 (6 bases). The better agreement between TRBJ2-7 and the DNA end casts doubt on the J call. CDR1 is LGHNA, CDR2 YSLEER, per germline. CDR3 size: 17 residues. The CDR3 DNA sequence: TGCGCCAGCAGCCAAGAGGGGACAATAAGCTCCTACAATGAGCAGTACTTC. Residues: CASSQEGTISSYNEQYF.

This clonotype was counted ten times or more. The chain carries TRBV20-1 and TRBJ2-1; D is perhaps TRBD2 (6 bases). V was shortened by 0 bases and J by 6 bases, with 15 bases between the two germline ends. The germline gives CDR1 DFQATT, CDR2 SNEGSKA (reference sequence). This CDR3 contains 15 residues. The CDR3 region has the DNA TGCAGTGCTAGAGACGGCGGGGTGACGGGCAATGAGCAGTTCTTC. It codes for CSARDGGVTGNEQFF.

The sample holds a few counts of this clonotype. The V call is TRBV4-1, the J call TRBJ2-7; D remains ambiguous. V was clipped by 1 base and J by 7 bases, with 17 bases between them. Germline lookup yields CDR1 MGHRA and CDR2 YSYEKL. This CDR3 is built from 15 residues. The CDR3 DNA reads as TGCGCCAGCAGCCAAGGAAACTCGGGCTACAATGAGCAGTACTTC. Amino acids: CASSQGNSGYNEQYF.

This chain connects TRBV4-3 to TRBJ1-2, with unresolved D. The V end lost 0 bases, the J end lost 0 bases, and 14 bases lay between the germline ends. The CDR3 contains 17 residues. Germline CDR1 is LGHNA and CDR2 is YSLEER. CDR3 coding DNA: TGCGCCAGCAGCCAAGAGTTGGGTCAGGAAGCTAACTATGGCTACACCTTC. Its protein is CASSQELGQEANYGYTF.

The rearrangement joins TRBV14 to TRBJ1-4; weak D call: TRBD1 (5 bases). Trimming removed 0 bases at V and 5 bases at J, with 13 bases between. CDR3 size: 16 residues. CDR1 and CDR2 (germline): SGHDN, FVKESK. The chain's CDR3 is CASSQETGLINEKLFF. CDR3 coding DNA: TGTGCCAGCAGCCAAGAAACAGGCCTCATCAATGAAAAACTGTTTTTT.

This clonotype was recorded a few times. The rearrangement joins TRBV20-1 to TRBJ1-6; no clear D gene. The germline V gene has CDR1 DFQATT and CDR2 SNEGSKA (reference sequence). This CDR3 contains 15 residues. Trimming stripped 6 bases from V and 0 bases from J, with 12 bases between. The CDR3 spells CSAQEGSSYNSPLHF. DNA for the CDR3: TGCAGTGCCCAGGAAGGTAGCTCCTATAATTCACCCCTCCACTTT.

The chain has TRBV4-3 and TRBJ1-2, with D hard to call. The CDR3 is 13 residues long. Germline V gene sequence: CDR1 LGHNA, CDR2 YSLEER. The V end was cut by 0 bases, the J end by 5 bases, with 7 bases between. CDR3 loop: CASSQEGFYGYTF. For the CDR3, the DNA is TGCGCCAGCAGCCAAGAGGGGTTTTATGGCTACACCTTC.

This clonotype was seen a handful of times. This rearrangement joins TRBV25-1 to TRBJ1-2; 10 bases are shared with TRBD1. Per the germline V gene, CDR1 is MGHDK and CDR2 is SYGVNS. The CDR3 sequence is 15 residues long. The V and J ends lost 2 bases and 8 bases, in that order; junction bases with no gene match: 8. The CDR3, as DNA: TGTGCCAGCAGTGAACCGGGACAGGGGAATCGCGGCTACACCTTC. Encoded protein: CASSEPGQGNRGYTF.

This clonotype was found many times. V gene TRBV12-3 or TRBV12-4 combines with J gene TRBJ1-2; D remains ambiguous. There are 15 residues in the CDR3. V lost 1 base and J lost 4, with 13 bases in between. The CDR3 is CASSLGRSYSYGYTF. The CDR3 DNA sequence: TGTGCCAGCAGTTTAGGAAGGTCTTATTCCTATGGCTACACCTTC.

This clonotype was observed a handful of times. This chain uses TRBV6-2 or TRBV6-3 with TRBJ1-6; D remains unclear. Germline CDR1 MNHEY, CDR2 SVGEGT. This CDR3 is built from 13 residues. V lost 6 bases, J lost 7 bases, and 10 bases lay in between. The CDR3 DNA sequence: TGTGCCAGCAGCTCCATTATAAATTCACCCCTCCACTTT. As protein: CASSSIINSPLHF.

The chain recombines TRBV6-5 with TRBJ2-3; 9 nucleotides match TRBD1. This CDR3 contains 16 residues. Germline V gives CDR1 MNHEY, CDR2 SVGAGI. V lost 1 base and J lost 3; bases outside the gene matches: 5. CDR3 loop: CASSYLPGQGTDTQYF. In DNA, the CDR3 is TGTGCCAGCAGTTACTTACCGGGACAGGGAACAGATACGCAGTATTTT.

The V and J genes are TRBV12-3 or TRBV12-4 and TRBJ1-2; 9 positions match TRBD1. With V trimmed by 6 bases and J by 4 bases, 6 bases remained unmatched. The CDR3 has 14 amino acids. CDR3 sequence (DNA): TGTGCCAGCAGGGGGACAGGGACTGGCTATGGCTACACCTTC. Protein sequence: CASRGTGTGYGYTF.

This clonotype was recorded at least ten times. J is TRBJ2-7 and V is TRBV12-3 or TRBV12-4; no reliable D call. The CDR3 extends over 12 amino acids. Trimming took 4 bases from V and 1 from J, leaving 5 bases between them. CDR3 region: CASSSLSYEQYF. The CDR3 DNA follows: TGTGCCAGCAGTTCCCTTTCCTACGAGCAGTACTTC.

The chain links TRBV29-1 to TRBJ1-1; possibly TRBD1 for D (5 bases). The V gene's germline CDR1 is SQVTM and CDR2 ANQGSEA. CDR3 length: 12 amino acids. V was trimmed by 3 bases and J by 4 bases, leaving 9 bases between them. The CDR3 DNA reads TGCAGCGTTGACAGGGACGGCACTGAAGCTTTCTTT. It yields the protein CSVDRDGTEAFF.

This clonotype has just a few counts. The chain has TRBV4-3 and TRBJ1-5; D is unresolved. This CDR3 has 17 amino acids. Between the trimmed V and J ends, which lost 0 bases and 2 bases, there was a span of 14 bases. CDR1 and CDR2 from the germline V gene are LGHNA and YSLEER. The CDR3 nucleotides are TGCGCCAGCAGCCAAGATCACGCCGGGGTAGGCAATCAGCCCCAGCATTTT. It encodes CASSQDHAGVGNQPQHF.

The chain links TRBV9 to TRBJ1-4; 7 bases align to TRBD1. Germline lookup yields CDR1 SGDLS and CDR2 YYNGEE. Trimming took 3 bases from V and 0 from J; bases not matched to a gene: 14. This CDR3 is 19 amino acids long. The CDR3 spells CASSAEGQPGTTTNEKLFF. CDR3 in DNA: TGTGCCAGCAGCGCCGAGGGACAGCCCGGGACAACAACTAATGAAAAACTGTTTTTT.

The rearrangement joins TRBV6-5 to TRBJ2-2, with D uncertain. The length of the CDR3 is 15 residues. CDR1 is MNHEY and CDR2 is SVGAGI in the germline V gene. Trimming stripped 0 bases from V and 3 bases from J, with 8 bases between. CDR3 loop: CASSYSDGYTGELFF. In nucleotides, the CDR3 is TGTGCCAGCAGTTACTCAGATGGCTACACCGGGGAGCTGTTTTTT.

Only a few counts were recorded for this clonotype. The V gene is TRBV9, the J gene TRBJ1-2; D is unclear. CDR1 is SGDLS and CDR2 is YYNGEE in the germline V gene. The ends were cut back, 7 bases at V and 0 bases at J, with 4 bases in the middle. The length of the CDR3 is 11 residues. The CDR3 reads CASRSNYGYTF. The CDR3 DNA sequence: TGTGCCAGCCGGTCTAACTATGGCTACACCTTC.

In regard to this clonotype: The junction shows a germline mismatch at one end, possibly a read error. CDR3 sequence reads: CVSRREGTVNQPQHF. The CDR3 DNA sequence: TGTGTCAGCAGGCGGGAGGGGACAGTCAATCAGCCCCAGCATTTT. V gene TRBV2 combines with J gene TRBJ1-5; 7 bases match TRBD1. Per the germline V gene, CDR1 is SNHLY and CDR2 is FYNNEI. This CDR3 spans 15 amino acids.

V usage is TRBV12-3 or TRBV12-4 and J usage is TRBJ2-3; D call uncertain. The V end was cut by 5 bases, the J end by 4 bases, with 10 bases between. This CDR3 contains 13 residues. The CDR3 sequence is CASSKSRADTQYF. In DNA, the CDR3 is TGTGCCAGCAGTAAATCTAGAGCAGATACGCAGTATTTT.